These 3 T cell receptor beta chains came from one sample sequenced in a study of shared clonotypes between healthy human individuals. This table comes from immunoSEQ multiplex PCR, and its TCRdb copy is limited to in-frame clones, with some not included. This table holds 2 million to 3 million clones, 93% found once. The sequenced material came from naive CD4+ T cells from PBMCs. Indicated subset: CD45RA+ positively selected. The source is a man aged 18 to 29 in good health. Some clones in this sample may be carry-over from other donors' samples.

The CDR3 loop is CASSLARHEQYF. CDR3 sequence (DNA): TGTGCCAGCAGTTTAGCCCGGCACGAGCAGTACTTC. The J gene is TRBJ2-7, the V gene TRBV28; D is ambiguous. Trimming shortened V by 2 bases and J by 5 bases, and 7 bases separated the two germline ends. The CDR3 consists of 12 residues. In germline, CDR1 is MDHEN, CDR2 SYDVKM.

V gene TRBV9 combines with J gene TRBJ2-1; D is undetermined. CDR1 and CDR2 (germline): SGDLS, YYNGEE. The CDR3 consists of 15 residues. Trimming took off 0 bases at V and 5 bases at J, with 12 bases between the two ends. The CDR3 DNA is TGTGCCAGCAGCGTAGGTCCGAGTCAGAACAATGAGCAGTTCTTC. Its protein product is CASSVGPSQNNEQFF.

The V and J genes are TRBV28 and TRBJ2-1; TRBD2 agrees at 7 bases. Germline V gene lookup returns CDR1 MDHEN and CDR2 SYDVKM. Trimming cost V 5 bases and J 15 bases; bases outside gene matches: 13. The CDR3 is made up of 13 amino acids. CDR3 DNA: TGTGCCAGCAGTCTACTCATGGGGGGGTCCGGGTTCTTC. Encoded protein: CASSLLMGGSGFF.